This T cell receptor (beta chain) was sequenced for a study of OX40 agonist ivuxolimab in advanced cancers. Regarding the study as a whole: On average, CD8+ T cells had more expanded clones than CD4+.

Sequenced by immunoSEQ multiplex PCR; TCRdb stores in-frame clones only, minus some. This table holds about 98,000 clones, around 85% found once. Germline V gene data show CDR1 as MNHNS and CDR2 as SASEGT. The CDR3 loop spans 15 amino acids. V lost 6 bases to trimming and J lost 1 base, with 15 bases between them. With baseline, cycle 4 day 1, and cycle 7 day 1 as timepoints, blood was sampled. Remarks on this clone: The antigen remains unidentified.

The TCR sequence derives from an adult with an advanced solid tumor such as melanoma, head and neck, liver or kidney cancer. Specimen: CD4+ or CD8+ T cells sorted from blood, collected in a trial of the OX40 agonist ivuxolimab. V and J are TRBV6-1 and TRBJ1-1; no firm D call. CDR3 nucleotides: TGTGCCAGCAGCGTGAACTGGTGGACGAACACTGAAGCTTTCTTT. Its protein product is CASSVNWWTNTEAFF.